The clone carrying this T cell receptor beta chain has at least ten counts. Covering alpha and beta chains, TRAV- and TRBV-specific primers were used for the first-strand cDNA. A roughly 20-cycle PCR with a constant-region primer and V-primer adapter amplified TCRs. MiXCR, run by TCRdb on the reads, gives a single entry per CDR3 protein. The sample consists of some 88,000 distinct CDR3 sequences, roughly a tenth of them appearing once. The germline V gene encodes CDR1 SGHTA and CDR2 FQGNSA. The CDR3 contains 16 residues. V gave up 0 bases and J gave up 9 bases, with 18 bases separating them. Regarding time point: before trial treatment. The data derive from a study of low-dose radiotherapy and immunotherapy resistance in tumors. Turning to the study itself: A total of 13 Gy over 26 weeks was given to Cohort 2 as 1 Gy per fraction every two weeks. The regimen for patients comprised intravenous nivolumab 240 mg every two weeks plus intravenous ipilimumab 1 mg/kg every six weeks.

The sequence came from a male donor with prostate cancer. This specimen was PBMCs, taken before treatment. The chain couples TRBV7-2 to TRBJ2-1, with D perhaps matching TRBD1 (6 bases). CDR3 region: CASSLAGQGHRGEQFF. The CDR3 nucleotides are TGTGCCAGCAGCTTAGCCGGGCAGGGGCATAGGGGTGAGCAGTTCTTC.